The rows below give T cell receptor beta chains drawn from one sample of a study of blood T cells in healthy people across ages. TCRdb redid the calling of the 5' RACE reads with MiXCR, one entry per CDR3 protein. The sample includes 1.4 million or so distinct CDR3 sequences, under 55% of them seen just once. Sequenced material: blood. The receptors here all came from a woman younger than 35 in good health. The CDR3 runs from the conserved cysteine through the conserved F or W. The D gene is left open where the match is weak. Some rows have no size entry. The others give once, few or many, or a class for an expanded clone.

TRBD1,TRBV12-3/TRBV12-4,NA,TRBJ2-7,CASSPLGVGTGGSYEQYF,TGTGCCAGCAGCCCTTTGGGGGTGGGGACAGGGGGCTCCTACGAGCAGTACTTC
NA,TRBV12-3/TRBV12-4,few,TRBJ2-6,CASSLIRGSSGANVLTF,TGTGCCAGCAGTTTAATTCGAGGTTCCTCTGGGGCCAACGTCCTGACTTTC
NA,TRBV20-1,few,TRBJ2-3,CSARDATDTQYF,TGCAGTGCTAGAGACGCCACAGATACGCAGTATTTT
NA,TRBV5-1,NA,TRBJ2-1,CATSLGEPYNEQFF,TGCGCCACTAGTCTCGGGGAGCCCTACAATGAGCAGTTCTTC
NA,TRBV21-1,NA,TRBJ2-4,CASSKSVNIQYF,TGTGCCAGCAGCAAGTCTGTAAACATTCAGTACTTC
NA,TRBV30,few,TRBJ1-2,CACESSGFGYTF,TGTGCCTGCGAATCCTCAGGCTTTGGCTACACCTTC
NA,TRBV7-9,many,TRBJ2-1,CATERGLRLNEQFF,TGTGCCACCGAAAGGGGGTTAAGGCTCAATGAGCAGTTCTTC
NA,TRBV2,NA,TRBJ1-5,CASSPRFYQPQHF,TGTGCCAGCAGTCCGCGATTTTATCAGCCCCAGCATTTT
NA,TRBV5-1,NA,TRBJ2-7,CASRPWDAPYEQYF,TGCGCCAGCCGACCCTGGGACGCTCCCTACGAGCAGTACTTC
TRBD1,TRBV13,NA,TRBJ2-7,CASSLGDRGHYEQYF,TGTGCCAGCAGCTTAGGAGACAGGGGGCACTACGAGCAGTACTTC
TRBD1,TRBV27,NA,TRBJ2-5,CASSWGQGVPETQYF,TGTGCCAGCAGTTGGGGACAGGGGGTACCTGAGACCCAGTACTTC
TRBD2,TRBV11-2,few,TRBJ2-1,CASSLRAGGIFHEQFF,TGTGCCAGCAGCTTAAGAGCGGGGGGGATATTTCATGAGCAGTTCTTC
NA,TRBV29-1,NA,TRBJ2-7,CSTLGSGYEQYF,TGCAGCACCCTCGGTAGTGGATACGAGCAGTACTTC
NA,TRBV4-1,NA,TRBJ2-7,CASSQLRTGHEQYF,TGCGCCAGCAGCCAACTCCGCACGGGCCACGAGCAGTACTTC